The clone carrying this T cell receptor beta chain was picked up a small number of times. The sample originates from a study of blood T cell repertoires in COVID-19. The V and J ends lost 0 bases and 2 bases, in that order; junction bases with no gene match: 3. The CDR3 contains 16 residues. Germline CDR1 and CDR2: LNHNV and YYDKDF (reference sequence). Per the original data handling: Amplification from reference gene primers served as the basis for estimated nucleated cell counts. Clones were read by immunoSEQ multiplex PCR, and TCRdb kept only the in-frame ones, dropping some. V and J calls and clone size are those listed in that table; D and trimming were worked out from the DNA. This repertoire shows 190,000 or so clones, approximately 90% found once; its top ten account for around 2.3%.

Sequenced: PBMCs or T cells enriched from blood (not recorded which). The chain couples TRBV15 to TRBJ1-5, with TRBD1 identical over 8 bases. The sequence derives from a woman under 40 who had recovered from COVID-19. CDR3 sequence reads: CATSRETGGGNQPQHF. The CDR3, as DNA: TGTGCCACCAGCAGAGAAACAGGGGGTGGCAATCAGCCCCAGCATTTT.